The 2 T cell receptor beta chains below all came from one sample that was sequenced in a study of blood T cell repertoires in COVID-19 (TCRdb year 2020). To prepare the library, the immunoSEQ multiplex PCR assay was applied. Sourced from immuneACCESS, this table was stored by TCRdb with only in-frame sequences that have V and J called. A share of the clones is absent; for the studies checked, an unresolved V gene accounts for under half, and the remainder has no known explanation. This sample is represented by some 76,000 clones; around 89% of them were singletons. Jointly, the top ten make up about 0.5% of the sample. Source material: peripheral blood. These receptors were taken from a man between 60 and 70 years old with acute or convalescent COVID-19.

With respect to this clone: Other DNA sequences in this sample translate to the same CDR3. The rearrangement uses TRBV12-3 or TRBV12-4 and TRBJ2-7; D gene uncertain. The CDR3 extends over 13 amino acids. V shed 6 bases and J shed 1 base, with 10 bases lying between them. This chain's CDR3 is CASRKTGSYEQYF. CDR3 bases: TGTGCCAGCAGAAAGACTGGTTCCTACGAGCAGTACTTC.

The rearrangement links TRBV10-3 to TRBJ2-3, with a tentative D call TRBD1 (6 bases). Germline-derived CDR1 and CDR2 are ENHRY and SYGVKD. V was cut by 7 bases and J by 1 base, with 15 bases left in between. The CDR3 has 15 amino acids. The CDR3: CAITRDNERTDTQYF. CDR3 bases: TGTGCCATCACCCGGGACAACGAACGCACAGATACGCAGTATTTT.